The 27 T cell receptor beta chains listed next were all sequenced from one sample in a study of blood T cell repertoires in COVID-19. Some clones are missing from TCRdb's copy, which holds only in-frame ones; the method was immunoSEQ multiplex PCR. This table has 100,000 to 150,000 clones, roughly 80% appearing once. Material: peripheral blood. These receptors all come from a woman aged 45-65 years with acute or convalescent COVID-19.

This chain joins TRBV2 and TRBJ1-4; TRBD1 matches 7 bases. CDR3 length: 14 amino acids. CDR1 SNHLY and CDR2 FYNNEI come from the germline V gene. Unmatched junction bases numbered 4, after V lost 5 bases and J lost 4 bases. The chain's CDR3 is CASSLAGGNEKLFF. CDR3 in DNA: TGTGCCAGCAGTCTGGCAGGGGGTAATGAAAAACTGTTTTTT. Full variable domain (missing parts from reference TRBV2 and TRBJ1-4): EPEVTQTPSHQVTQMGQEVILRCVPISNHLYFYWYRQILGQKVEFLVSFYNNEISEKSEIFDDQFSVERPDGSNFTLKIRSTKLEDSAMYFCASSLAGGNEKLFFGSGTQLSVL.

V usage is TRBV5-1 and J usage is TRBJ1-1; D not resolved. The CDR3 loop spans 13 amino acids. V shed 5 bases and J shed 1 base, with 9 bases lying between them. Germline CDR1 reads SGHRS; CDR2 reads YFSETQ. CDR3 nucleotide sequence: TGCGCCAGCAGGGGCCGGGAGAACACTGAAGCTTTCTTT. As protein: CASRGRENTEAFF.

The genes are TRBV5-1 and TRBJ2-1; 11 nucleotides line up with TRBD1. The CDR3 runs to 15 residues. V dropped 2 bases and J dropped 6; count of bases not matched to a gene: 4. Germline lookup yields CDR1 SGHRS and CDR2 YFSETQ. CDR3: CASSLGDRGSNEQFF. The CDR3 nucleotides are TGCGCCAGCAGCTTAGGGGACAGGGGGTCCAATGAGCAGTTCTTC.

The chain recombines TRBV30 with TRBJ1-1; maybe TRBD1 (5 bases). Trimming removed 4 bases from V and 4 bases from J, with 22 bases in between. This CDR3 has 16 amino acids. Germline V gives CDR1 GTSNPN, CDR2 SVGIG (reference sequence). The CDR3 loop reads CAWKLNTGVRGTEAFF. The CDR3 nucleotides read TGTGCCTGGAAGCTAAACACCGGCGTAAGGGGCACTGAAGCTTTCTTT.

The V and J genes are TRBV6-5 and TRBJ2-3, with 11 bases lining up with TRBD2. This CDR3 contains 14 residues. Trimming took 5 bases from V and 6 from J; bases not matched to a gene: 4. Germline V CDR1 and CDR2: MNHEY, SVGAGI. CDR3 loop: CASSLAGGEDTQYF. CDR3 sequence (DNA): TGTGCCAGCAGTCTAGCGGGGGGCGAGGATACGCAGTATTTT.

The rearrangement joins TRBV5-1 to TRBJ2-1; TRBD2 is a possible D gene (5 bases). The CDR3 contains 14 residues. Germline loops: CDR1 SGHRS, CDR2 YFSETQ. Trimming cost V 0 bases and J 4 bases, with 8 bases left between them. CDR3: CASSLGREYNEQFF. The CDR3, as DNA: TGCGCCAGCAGCTTGGGAAGGGAGTACAATGAGCAGTTCTTC.

V usage is TRBV5-8 and J usage is TRBJ1-2; TRBD1 aligns across 7 bases. J lost 7 bases, V lost 4 bases, and 10 bases had no gene match. The CDR3 is 14 amino acids. Germline loops: CDR1 SGHTS, CDR2 YDEGEE. CDR3 in DNA: TGTGCCAGCAGCAAATTGACAGGGAACGGTGGCTACACCTTC. It yields the protein CASSKLTGNGGYTF.

The CDR3, as DNA: TGTGCCAGCAGGCCGTTGAGCCGGGGGGCTTCCACGAACACCGGGGAGCTGTTTTTT. It specifies CASRPLSRGASTNTGELFF. The V gene is TRBV3-1 (or the pseudogene TRBV3-2), the J gene TRBJ2-2; D might be TRBD2 (7 bases). CDR1 and CDR2 (germline): LGHDT, YNNKEL (reference sequence). Between the trimmed V and J ends, which lost 6 bases and 0 bases, there was a span of 23 bases. The CDR3 is 19 residues long.

This chain joins TRBV2 and TRBJ1-1, with D perhaps TRBD1 (5 bases). The V end was cut by 8 bases, the J end by 9 bases, with 16 bases between. CDR1 is SNHLY, CDR2 FYNNEI, per germline. The CDR3 is 12 amino acids. Written as DNA, the CDR3 is TGTGCCAGCTCGAGGACACTCGAAAAAGCTTTCTTT. Translating gives CASSRTLEKAFF.

This clone turned up a few times. V gene TRBV7-8 combines with J gene TRBJ2-1, with 10 bases identical to TRBD2. The germline gives CDR1 SGHVS, CDR2 FQNEAQ. J gave up 1 base and V 0 bases, and 3 bases lay outside the gene matches. The CDR3 extends over 17 amino acids. The CDR3 sequence: CASSLASGGLSYNEQFF. In DNA form, the CDR3 reads TGTGCCAGCAGCTTAGCTAGCGGGGGGTTGTCCTACAATGAGCAGTTCTTC.

The rearrangement links TRBV9 to TRBJ1-3; D is undetermined. Trimming cost V 4 bases and J 0 bases, with 14 bases left between them. Germline V gene lookup returns CDR1 SGDLS and CDR2 YYNGEE. The CDR3 has 16 amino acids. The CDR3 is CASSTSTRGSGNTIYF. CDR3 nucleotide sequence: TGTGCCAGCAGCACCTCGACCCGGGGCTCTGGAAACACCATATATTTT.

The chain links TRBV6-5 to TRBJ1-2, with 9 bases that match TRBD1. The V gene's germline CDR1 is MNHEY and CDR2 SVGAGI. J lost 8 bases, V lost 8 bases, and 6 bases had no gene match. CDR3 length: 12 residues. Here the CDR3 DNA reads TGTGCCAGCCGAACAGGGGGCCGCGGCTACACCTTC. The encoded protein is CASRTGGRGYTF.

The chain has TRBV14 and TRBJ1-4; 7 nucleotides align to TRBD1. In germline, CDR1 is SGHDN, CDR2 FVKESK. There are 16 residues in the CDR3. V dropped 0 bases and J dropped 4; count of bases not matched to a gene: 5. Written as DNA, the CDR3 is TGTGCCAGCAGCCAAGATGGGAGACAGGGTAATGAAAAACTGTTTTTT. As protein: CASSQDGRQGNEKLFF.

V gene TRBV9 combines with J gene TRBJ1-2, with 8 bases lining up with TRBD1. Germline V gene sequence: CDR1 SGDLS, CDR2 YYNGEE. J gave up 4 bases and V 3 bases, and 8 bases lay outside the gene matches. The CDR3 totals 15 residues. CDR3 sequence: CASSGVDRVIYGYTF. For the CDR3, the DNA is TGTGCCAGCAGCGGAGTGGACAGGGTGATCTATGGCTACACCTTC.

CDR3 coding DNA: TGTGCCAGCAGCGGGGGGACCTCGAACACTGAAGCTTTCTTT. Translating it yields CASSGGTSNTEAFF. The chain uses TRBV3-1 (or the pseudogene TRBV3-2) and TRBJ1-1; perhaps TRBD1 as D (5 bases). There are 14 residues in the CDR3. Germline assignment: CDR1 LGHDT and CDR2 YNNKEL (reference sequence). The ends were cut back, 5 bases at V and 1 base at J, with 11 bases in the middle.

This chain joins TRBV9 and TRBJ2-1; 8 bases match TRBD2. J lost 7 bases, V lost 3 bases, and 6 bases had no gene match. There are 14 residues in the CDR3. Germline CDR1 SGDLS, CDR2 YYNGEE. Here the CDR3 DNA reads TGTGCCAGCAGCGCCCCCCGGGAGGGGAATGAGCAGTTCTTC. Protein product: CASSAPREGNEQFF.

V is TRBV10-2 and J is TRBJ1-5, with D possibly being TRBD1 (5 bases). Germline-derived CDR1 and CDR2 are WSHSY and SAAADI. This CDR3 has 15 residues. Trimming took 3 bases from V and 0 from J, leaving 9 bases between them. Written as DNA, the CDR3 is TGCGCCAGCAGTGAAAGGGGCTCTAGCAATCAGCCCCAGCATTTT. This encodes CASSERGSSNQPQHF.

The rearrangement joins TRBV12-3 or TRBV12-4 to TRBJ1-1; no definite D call. The ends were cut back, 3 bases at V and 1 base at J, with 6 bases in the middle. The CDR3 contains 13 residues. The CDR3 DNA reads as TGTGCCAGCAGTTTGCACACGAACACTGAAGCTTTCTTT. Amino acid sequence: CASSLHTNTEAFF.

The chain combines TRBV29-1 with TRBJ2-1; 9 positions match TRBD2. The CDR3 spans 15 residues. V was pared by 0 bases and J by 0 bases, with 0 bases of the junction left unmatched. Germline-derived CDR1 and CDR2 are SQVTM and ANQGSEA. CDR3 bases: TGCAGCGTTGAAGAGCGGGGGGGCTCCTACAATGAGCAGTTCTTC. Translated: CSVEERGGSYNEQFF.

This clone was counted a few times. V and J are TRBV2 and TRBJ1-1; 11 bases agree with TRBD1. Looked up from germline, CDR1 is SNHLY and CDR2 is FYNNEI. After removal of 7 bases from V and 5 bases from J, the junction contained 6 bases not matched to a gene. This CDR3 has 14 amino acids. As DNA, the CDR3 is TGTGCCAGCACCGGGACAGGGGGGGTGACTGAAGCTTTCTTT. The encoded protein is CASTGTGGVTEAFF.

This chain connects TRBV4-2 to TRBJ1-5; unclear D gene. The CDR3 spans 16 residues. Trimming took 0 bases from V and 7 from J, leaving 16 bases between them. CDR1 is LGHNA, CDR2 YNFKEQ, per germline. The CDR3 here is CASSQDSPSPGQPQHF. CDR3 bases: TGTGCCAGCAGCCAAGATTCTCCGTCCCCGGGGCAGCCCCAGCATTTT.

V gene TRBV14 combines with J gene TRBJ2-3; 7 nucleotides align to TRBD2. The CDR3 extends over 16 amino acids. Unmatched junction bases numbered 6, after V lost 0 bases and J lost 3 bases. The V gene's germline CDR1 is SGHDN and CDR2 FVKESK. The chain's CDR3 is CASSQEYGGSTDTQYF. Written as DNA, the CDR3 is TGTGCCAGCAGCCAAGAGTACGGGGGGTCGACAGATACGCAGTATTTT.

The chain recombines TRBV2 with TRBJ2-3; 7 bases line up with TRBD2. The germline V gene has CDR1 SNHLY and CDR2 FYNNEI. V shed 7 bases and J 1 base; nucleotides not matched to a gene: 11. CDR3 length: 16 residues. CDR3 in DNA: TGTGCCAGCATAAGGACGGGGGGATTCGGCACAGATACGCAGTATTTT. Residues: CASIRTGGFGTDTQYF.

The V call is TRBV29-1, the J call TRBJ2-7; tentative D call: TRBD2 (6 bases). CDR1 is SQVTM, CDR2 ANQGSEA, per germline. Between the trimmed V and J ends, which lost 1 base and 2 bases, there was a span of 9 bases. The CDR3 sequence is 13 residues long. CDR3 bases: TGCAGCGTTGAAGGGAGGGGCACCTACGAGCAGTACTTC. Translating it yields CSVEGRGTYEQYF.

The J gene is TRBJ2-3, the V gene TRBV20-1; D gene unclear. V was shortened by 6 bases and J by 6 bases, with 10 bases between the two germline ends. Germline V CDR1 and CDR2: DFQATT, SNEGSKA (reference sequence). The CDR3 is 11 amino acids. In DNA form, the CDR3 reads TGCAGTGCCAATCCCGGGGATACGCAGTATTTT. Translation gives CSANPGDTQYF.

This chain links TRBV5-1 with TRBJ2-1, with TRBD1 matching 9 bases. The ends lost 2 bases at V and 8 bases at J; junction bases unmatched: 8. Germline CDR1 SGHRS, CDR2 YFSETQ. The CDR3 runs 15 residues. The CDR3 sequence is CASSFGQGSGDEQFF. DNA for the CDR3: TGCGCCAGCAGCTTTGGACAGGGGAGCGGGGATGAGCAGTTCTTC.

V usage is TRBV4-1 and J usage is TRBJ2-1; TRBD1 agrees at 9 bases. CDR3 length: 14 amino acids. Trimming took 4 bases from V and 9 from J; bases not matched to a gene: 7. Germline V gene sequence: CDR1 MGHRA, CDR2 YSYEKL. CDR3: CASSPRDREAEQFF. The CDR3 nucleotides read TGCGCCAGCAGCCCGCGGGACAGGGAGGCTGAGCAGTTCTTC.